This T cell receptor (beta chain) stems from a study of blood T cell repertoires in COVID-19. Under the authors' procedure: For nucleated cells, counts were estimated from reference gene primer amplification. The data were produced by immunoSEQ multiplex PCR, yet TCRdb's version contains in-frame clones alone and is incomplete. The DNA gave D and trimming, while V, J and clone size come from that table. The data show about 160,000 clones, with approximately 81% seen just once and about 5.3% held by the top ten. This clone turned up a few times. The study drew participants aged 18 to 89 years from 20 to 30 US areas. The sample taken for sequencing was PBMCs or T cells enriched from blood (not recorded which). The clonotype was recovered from a woman in her forties with acute COVID-19.

In DNA form, the CDR3 reads TGTGCCAGTAGTGCCTCTAGAGATGGAGAGACCCAGTACTTC. Translating it yields CASSASRDGETQYF. The chain joins TRBV19 to TRBJ2-5; no definite D call. The CDR3 totals 14 residues. Trimming cost V 5 bases and J 4 bases, with 14 bases left between them. The germline V gene encodes CDR1 LNHDA and CDR2 SQIVND (reference sequence).